This passage covers 24 T cell receptor beta chains from one sample sequenced in a study of blood T cell repertoires in COVID-19. Only in-frame clones appear in the TCRdb table, and some are missing; sequencing was by immunoSEQ multiplex PCR. The table includes about 22,000 clones, 90% detected once. Sequencing was carried out using peripheral blood. These receptors all stem from a man aged 65-85 years with acute or convalescent COVID-19.

CDR3 protein: CASRGWGESYEQYF. The CDR3 region has the DNA TGTGCCAGCCGCGGGTGGGGAGAATCCTACGAGCAGTACTTC. The V call is TRBV27, the J call TRBJ2-7; the D gene is possibly TRBD2 (5 bases). CDR1 and CDR2 from the germline V gene are MNHEY and SMNVEV (reference sequence). The CDR3 runs 14 residues. V was clipped by 8 bases and J by 1 base, with 15 bases between them.

J is TRBJ2-3 and V is TRBV5-1, with unresolved D. V was trimmed by 0 bases and J by 4 bases, leaving 15 bases between them. This CDR3 contains 16 residues. In germline, CDR1 is SGHRS, CDR2 YFSETQ. CDR3 loop: CASSLGTEGFSDTQYF. The DNA for the CDR3 is TGCGCCAGCAGCTTGGGTACAGAAGGATTTTCAGATACGCAGTATTTT. Looking up the rest from reference TRBV5-1 and TRBJ2-3 gives the full variable domain: KAGVTQTPRYLIKTRGQQVTLSCSPISGHRSVSWYQQTPGQGLQFLFEYFSETQRNKGNFPGRFSGRQFSNSRSEMNVSTLELGDSALYLCASSLGTEGFSDTQYFGPGTRLTVL.

The J gene is TRBJ1-2, the V gene TRBV28, with 11 nucleotides matching TRBD1. Trimming at V came to 6 bases and at J to 4 bases, leaving 4 bases not matched to a gene. CDR3 length equals 14 residues. The V gene's germline CDR1 is MDHEN and CDR2 SYDVKM. In DNA form, the CDR3 reads TGTGCCAGCAGGGACAGGGGGCTAGGCTATGGCTACACCTTC. Encoded protein: CASRDRGLGYGYTF.

The J gene is TRBJ2-7, the V gene TRBV6-2 or TRBV6-3; possible D gene TRBD1, 5 bases. The V end was cut by 4 bases, the J end by 5 bases, with 15 bases between. The CDR3 extends over 14 amino acids. CDR1 is MNHEY, CDR2 SVGEGT, per germline. In DNA form, the CDR3 reads TGTGCCAGCAGTTTCCCGCAGGGTCGCGACGAGCAGTACTTC. Its translation: CASSFPQGRDEQYF.

V gene TRBV27 combines with J gene TRBJ2-7; 12 bases fit TRBD1. This CDR3 contains 15 residues. The J segment lost 6 bases and the V segment lost 6 bases, leaving 9 bases of the junction unmatched. Germline V gene sequence: CDR1 MNHEY, CDR2 SMNVEV (reference sequence). DNA for the CDR3: TGTGCCAGCAGCTTAACCGGGACAGGGGGCGGCGAGCAGTACTTC. As protein: CASSLTGTGGGEQYF.

Concerning this clone itself: One junction end does not reproduce the germline sequence, and a read error may be involved. The J gene is TRBJ2-1, the V gene TRBV5-1; no clear D gene. The CDR3 is made up of 15 amino acids. CDR1 and CDR2 from the germline V gene are SGHRS and YFSETQ. The CDR3 spells CASSLGDQIYDEQFF. The DNA for the CDR3 is TGCGCCAGCAGCTTAGGAGACCAAATCTACGATGAGCAGTTCTTC.

The rearrangement uses TRBV6-4 and TRBJ1-4; D uncertain. Germline loops: CDR1 MRHNA, CDR2 SNTAGT. V lost 4 bases to trimming and J lost 8 bases, with 8 bases between them. The CDR3 totals 12 residues. CDR3 amino acids: CASSAGREKLFF. The DNA for the CDR3 is TGTGCCAGCAGTGCTGGGAGGGAAAAACTGTTTTTT.

V gene TRBV11-1 combines with J gene TRBJ2-1, with D maybe TRBD2 (6 bases). The CDR3 loop spans 15 amino acids. The V and J ends lost 5 bases and 7 bases respectively, with 18 bases between them. Germline lookup yields CDR1 SGHAT and CDR2 FQDESV (reference sequence). CDR3 DNA: TGTGCCAGCAGCGCTTGGGACGCAGGGAGGAATGAGCAGTTCTTC. Translation gives CASSAWDAGRNEQFF.

CDR3 loop: CASSLWGGDMEHF. CDR3 DNA sequence: TGTGCCAGCAGTTTATGGGGCGGGGATATGGAGCATTTT. The chain recombines TRBV27 with TRBJ1-5; a possible D gene is TRBD1 (5 bases). The CDR3 is 13 amino acids. V was trimmed by 1 base and J by 14 bases, leaving 15 bases between them. In germline, CDR1 is MNHEY, CDR2 SMNVEV (reference sequence).

This rearrangement joins TRBV29-1 to TRBJ2-3, with 11 bases identical to TRBD1. The CDR3 has 16 amino acids. V was clipped by 4 bases and J by 3 bases; unmatched bases: 9. The germline CDR1 and CDR2 sequences are SQVTM and ANQGSEA. The CDR3 protein is CSVGTGGYLGTDTQYF. Written as DNA, the CDR3 is TGCAGCGTTGGGACAGGGGGCTATCTGGGGACAGATACGCAGTATTTT.

The chain uses TRBV19 and TRBJ2-7, with D possibly matching TRBD2 (5 bases). The V and J ends lost 1 base and 0 bases respectively, with 13 bases between them. The germline V gene encodes CDR1 LNHDA and CDR2 SQIVND (reference sequence). This CDR3 contains 16 residues. CDR3 in DNA: TGTGCCAGTAGTATAGGGCGGGCATCGAGCTCCTACGAGCAGTACTTC. This translates into CASSIGRASSSYEQYF.

The chain couples TRBV27 to TRBJ2-4, with 11 bases fitting TRBD1. The CDR3 totals 16 residues. V lost 5 bases to trimming and J lost 1 base; unmatched junction nucleotides: 4. Germline assignment: CDR1 MNHEY and CDR2 SMNVEV (reference sequence). The CDR3 nucleotides are TGTGCCAGCAGTCCCGGACAGGGGGCCGCCAAAAACATTCAGTACTTC. This translates into CASSPGQGAAKNIQYF.

This sequence joins TRBV2 and TRBJ2-1, with 9 positions matching TRBD2. This CDR3 is built from 15 residues. The J segment lost 6 bases and the V segment lost 6 bases, leaving 9 bases of the junction unmatched. Germline CDR1 is SNHLY and CDR2 is FYNNEI. CDR3 in DNA: TGTGCCAGCAGATTAGCGGGGGCGTTTACCAATGAGCAGTTCTTC. Its translation is CASRLAGAFTNEQFF.

V is TRBV11-2 and J is TRBJ1-2, with D perhaps TRBD1 (6 bases). Per germline, CDR1 SGHAT and CDR2 FQNNGV. CDR3 length: 16 amino acids. Trimming took off 1 base at V and 4 bases at J, with 16 bases between the two ends. The DNA for the CDR3 is TGTGCCAGCAGCTTAGTTCTGGGGGCAAGGGGCTATGGCTACACCTTC. This gives the protein CASSLVLGARGYGYTF.

This chain links TRBV28 with TRBJ2-3; TRBD2 aligns across 15 bases. The germline CDR1 and CDR2 sequences are MDHEN and SYDVKM. J gave up 7 bases and V 5 bases, and 7 bases lay outside the gene matches. This CDR3 comprises 16 residues. The CDR3 DNA reads as TGTGCCAGCAGTGAAGGACTAGCGGGAGGGCTACATACGCAGTATTTT. It encodes CASSEGLAGGLHTQYF.

The gene calls are TRBV9 and TRBJ1-6; no clear D. The germline V and J ends were trimmed by 0 bases and 0 bases, with 10 bases remaining between them. This CDR3 has 17 amino acids. Germline CDR1 and CDR2: SGDLS and YYNGEE. The CDR3, as DNA: TGTGCCAGCAGCGTAGGAGCTGACAACTCCTATAATTCACCCCTCCACTTT. Encoded protein: CASSVGADNSYNSPLHF.

The table lists this clone with a count of one. V and J are TRBV7-2 and TRBJ2-2, with 10 bases fitting TRBD2. Unmatched junction bases numbered 1, after V lost 2 bases and J lost 1 base. CDR3 size: 16 residues. Germline V CDR1 and CDR2: SGHTA, FQGNSA. DNA of the CDR3: TGTGCCAGCAGCTTAAGGACTAGCGGGAACACCGGGGAGCTGTTTTTT. As protein: CASSLRTSGNTGELFF.

The DNA of the CDR3 is TGTGCCAGCAGACCAGGGGAGGGGGGAAATCAGCCCCAGCATTTT. Encoded protein: CASRPGEGGNQPQHF. The genes are TRBV6-6 and TRBJ1-5, with D tentatively TRBD1 (6 bases). The CDR3 is 15 residues long. V was shortened by 6 bases and J by 4 bases, with 16 bases between the two germline ends. The V gene's germline CDR1 is MNHNY and CDR2 SVGAGI (reference sequence).

The chain has TRBV6-1 and TRBJ2-1, with D perhaps matching TRBD2 (5 bases). CDR3 size: 15 residues. In germline, CDR1 is MNHNS, CDR2 SASEGT. Trimming shortened V by 2 bases and J by 4 bases, and 12 bases separated the two germline ends. CDR3 amino acids: CASSEMAGAYNEQFF. CDR3 bases: TGTGCCAGCAGTGAAATGGCGGGCGCTTACAATGAGCAGTTCTTC.

The rearrangement joins TRBV30 to TRBJ1-5, with 8 nucleotides matching TRBD1. J gave up 3 bases and V 1 base, and 5 bases lay outside the gene matches. The CDR3 contains 15 residues. Germline assignment: CDR1 GTSNPN and CDR2 SVGIG (reference sequence). The CDR3: CAWSGATGVNQPQHF. The CDR3 coding sequence is TGTGCCTGGAGTGGCGCGACAGGGGTCAATCAGCCCCAGCATTTT.

For the CDR3, the DNA is TGTGCCAGCAGCAATTCAGGGAATCAGCCCCAGCATTTT. Encoded protein: CASSNSGNQPQHF. The J gene is TRBJ1-5, the V gene TRBV12-3 or TRBV12-4; D is perhaps TRBD1 (5 bases). CDR3 length: 13 amino acids. The V and J ends lost 6 bases and 4 bases respectively, with 10 bases between them.

CDR3 sequence reads: CASSRDRGGQFF. The CDR3 DNA reads TGTGCCAGCAGCCGGGACAGGGGAGGGCAGTTCTTC. This chain joins TRBV5-6 and TRBJ2-1; 10 positions agree with TRBD1. The germline CDR1 and CDR2 sequences are SGHDT and YYEEEE. The CDR3 spans 12 residues. Losses at the gene ends were 4 bases for V and 12 bases for J; bases not matched to a gene: 4.

In regard to this clone: A read error may produce the germline difference seen at one junction end. The chain carries TRBV6-1 and TRBJ2-5; possibly TRBD1 for D (5 bases). The CDR3 runs 16 residues. The germline CDR1 and CDR2 sequences are MNHNS and SASEGT. In nucleotides, the CDR3 is TGTGCCAGCACTGAAGCAAGGGGCGCCCTCCAAGAGACCCAGTACTTC. Protein product: CASTEARGALQETQYF.

V and J are TRBV10-3 and TRBJ2-1; 8 bases are a match to TRBD2. The length of the CDR3 is 17 residues. Trimming at V came to 2 bases and at J to 4 bases, leaving 10 bases not matched to a gene. From germline, CDR1 is ENHRY and CDR2 SYGVKD. CDR3 residues: CAISEPQRGRGYNEQFF. DNA of the CDR3: TGTGCCATCAGTGAGCCACAGCGGGGGAGGGGGTACAATGAGCAGTTCTTC.